The rows below give T cell receptor beta chains drawn from one sample of a study of post-analysis software for immune sequencing data. Using its own MiXCR run on the PCR reads, TCRdb lists one record per CDR3 protein. The sample shows about 770,000 distinct CDR3 sequences, about 43% of them seen only once. Sequencing was carried out using blood. The receptors were sampled from a girl aged 5 to 17 with multiple sclerosis. CDR3s include the opening cysteine and the closing phenylalanine or tryptophan. A D gene is named only where the DNA matches it firmly.

D gene: TRBD2
J gene: TRBJ2-1
V gene: TRBV2
CDR3 protein: CASRTLSGRVNEQFF

D gene: .
J gene: TRBJ2-1
V gene: TRBV11-2
CDR3 protein: CASSLGGVDEQFF

D gene: TRBD1
J gene: TRBJ2-7
V gene: TRBV27
CDR3 protein: CASSLGTAGEQYF

D gene: TRBD2
J gene: TRBJ2-3
V gene: TRBV12-3/TRBV12-4
CDR3 protein: CASSGLAGAKDTQYF

D gene: .
J gene: TRBJ2-1
V gene: TRBV10-1
CDR3 protein: CASSEWGSGNYNEQFF

D gene: TRBD1
J gene: TRBJ2-1
V gene: TRBV15
CDR3 protein: CATSRVGTGYNEQFF

D gene: TRBD2
J gene: TRBJ2-3
V gene: TRBV27
CDR3 protein: CASWTSGVSTDTQYF

D gene: TRBD1
J gene: TRBJ1-1
V gene: TRBV12-3/TRBV12-4
CDR3 protein: CASSSATGFQAFF

D gene: TRBD2
J gene: TRBJ2-7
V gene: TRBV20-1
CDR3 protein: CSAVLAGLLRQYF

D gene: TRBD1
J gene: TRBJ2-7
V gene: TRBV27
CDR3 protein: CASRRDRTYEQYF

D gene: TRBD2
J gene: TRBJ2-7
V gene: TRBV13
CDR3 protein: CASSFRLAGGTYEQYF

D gene: .
J gene: TRBJ2-7
V gene: TRBV30
CDR3 protein: CAWRPKGVLEQYF

D gene: .
J gene: TRBJ2-5
V gene: TRBV28
CDR3 protein: CASSAPVQGPETQYF

D gene: TRBD2
J gene: TRBJ2-1
V gene: TRBV5-1
CDR3 protein: CASSPGLAGGDSYNEQFF

D gene: TRBD2
J gene: TRBJ2-5
V gene: TRBV15
CDR3 protein: CTTSRGRGRAQETQYF

D gene: TRBD1
J gene: TRBJ2-7
V gene: TRBV10-1
CDR3 protein: CASISGGYYEQYF

D gene: TRBD2
J gene: TRBJ2-3
V gene: TRBV7-8
CDR3 protein: CASSLVPGLAGGSYTQYF

D gene: TRBD2
J gene: TRBJ2-3
V gene: TRBV7-8
CDR3 protein: CASSPTKGLAVTDTQYF

D gene: .
J gene: TRBJ2-3
V gene: TRBV10-3
CDR3 protein: CAIKPGEVNTQYF

D gene: TRBD1
J gene: TRBJ1-2
V gene: TRBV9
CDR3 protein: CASSVRQGFIYGYTF

D gene: .
J gene: TRBJ1-1
V gene: TRBV9
CDR3 protein: CASSVGGFAGGKTEAFF

D gene: TRBD2
J gene: TRBJ2-1
V gene: TRBV7-2
CDR3 protein: CASSFLLAGAYNEQFF

D gene: .
J gene: TRBJ2-3
V gene: TRBV7-2
CDR3 protein: CASSLEERDTQYF

D gene: TRBD2
J gene: TRBJ2-7
V gene: TRBV7-9
CDR3 protein: CASSGTSGSSEQYF

D gene: .
J gene: TRBJ1-6
V gene: TRBV4-1
CDR3 protein: CASSQQLTPADSPLHF

D gene: .
J gene: TRBJ2-1
V gene: TRBV10-3
CDR3 protein: CAIRGGADYNEQFF

D gene: .
J gene: .
V gene: TRBV12-3/TRBV12-4
CDR3 protein: CASSQGGGRNEQYF

D gene: .
J gene: TRBJ1-1
V gene: TRBV20-1
CDR3 protein: CSSKDPTEAFF

D gene: TRBD2
J gene: TRBJ2-3
V gene: TRBV4-1
CDR3 protein: CASSPTPLAGVGDTQYF

D gene: .
J gene: TRBJ2-5
V gene: TRBV27
CDR3 protein: CASSSNYHQETQYF

D gene: .
J gene: TRBJ2-1
V gene: TRBV11-2
CDR3 protein: CASSLQRQVNEQFF

D gene: TRBD1
J gene: .
V gene: TRBV3-1
CDR3 protein: CASSFRGLGDRETQYF

D gene: .
J gene: TRBJ1-2
V gene: TRBV6-5
CDR3 protein: CASSPPLGGYTF

D gene: .
J gene: TRBJ1-1
V gene: TRBV27
CDR3 protein: CASSPASLNTEAFF

D gene: .
J gene: .
V gene: TRBV6-2/TRBV6-3
CDR3 protein: CASSYPTLTDVQGGGQKTQYF

D gene: .
J gene: TRBJ1-2
V gene: TRBV5-5
CDR3 protein: CASSFTGQSNYGYTF

D gene: .
J gene: TRBJ2-7
V gene: TRBV29-1
CDR3 protein: CSVVVIAGSYEQYF

D gene: .
J gene: TRBJ2-1
V gene: TRBV5-5
CDR3 protein: CTSSLSYNEQFF

D gene: .
J gene: TRBJ2-7
V gene: TRBV7-9
CDR3 protein: CASSAGLGVADEQYF

D gene: TRBD2
J gene: TRBJ2-1
V gene: TRBV9
CDR3 protein: CASSVARTSGSGEQFF

D gene: .
J gene: TRBJ1-1
V gene: TRBV12-3/TRBV12-4
CDR3 protein: CASTPGGEGLTEAFF

D gene: .
J gene: TRBJ1-2
V gene: TRBV14
CDR3 protein: CASSQGWGRGYGYTF

D gene: .
J gene: TRBJ2-7
V gene: TRBV5-1
CDR3 protein: CASSLNSRLGIYEQYF

D gene: .
J gene: TRBJ1-2
V gene: TRBV5-1
CDR3 protein: CASSFSGAGNGYTF

D gene: .
J gene: TRBJ2-5
V gene: TRBV29-1
CDR3 protein: CSVRAVRETQYF